This TCR beta chain is from a study of blood T cell repertoires in COVID-19. The wider study: The United States, Italy and Spain were the sources of the acute and convalescent COVID-19 samples. From T cells, B-cell-depleted T cells, or PBMCs came the material, which was cDNA or gDNA.

As originally analysed: Estimates of nucleated cell counts were drawn from the amplification of reference gene primers. Method: immunoSEQ multiplex PCR; TCRdb's copy keeps in-frame clones and lacks some. That table supplies the V and J calls and clone size; D and trimming were determined from the DNA. The sample records approximately 75,000 clones, roughly 88% being singletons. CDR3 length equals 16 residues. V was trimmed by 1 base and J by 0 bases, leaving 10 bases between them. Per germline, CDR1 SEHNR and CDR2 FQNEAQ (reference sequence). V usage is TRBV7-9 and J usage is TRBJ1-3, with a possible D match to TRBD1 (6 bases). Source material: peripheral blood. The origin of this receptor is a man between 45 and 60 years old with acute or convalescent COVID-19. The CDR3 coding sequence is TGTGCCAGCAGCTTAGTAGGGGGGGACTCTGGAAACACCATATATTTT. Its protein is CASSLVGGDSGNTIYF.